The rows below give T cell receptor beta chains drawn from one sample of a study of blood T cell repertoires in COVID-19. Generated by immunoSEQ multiplex PCR, the TCRdb table keeps only in-frame clones and is missing some. The data contain tens of thousands of clones, roughly 82% of them singletons. Sequenced sample: peripheral blood. Receptor source: an older woman with acute or convalescent COVID-19. CDR3s include the opening cysteine and the closing phenylalanine or tryptophan. The order of the fields is V gene, D gene, J gene, clone size, CDR3 DNA, CDR3 protein. D genes are given only for firm matches. Expanded clones are given a class, and other clones once, few, many or no size at all.

>TRBV2|.|TRBJ2-3|.
TGTGCCAGCAGTGAAACCAGGGGCACAGATACGCAGTATTTT
CASSETRGTDTQYF
>TRBV2|.|TRBJ1-1|.
TGTGCCACTCAAAACCCGACAGAAGCTTTCTTT
CATQNPTEAFF
>TRBV5-5|.|TRBJ2-2|.
TGTGCCAGCAGCTCCCACCATCTGTCAGGGGACGGCGGGGAGCTGTTTTTT
CASSSHHLSGDGGELFF
>TRBV7-2|.|TRBJ2-1|.
TGTGCCAGCAGCTTAGCGACCTGGGGAGCCGGTGAGCAGTTCTTC
CASSLATWGAGEQFF
>TRBV12-3/TRBV12-4|.|TRBJ1-4|.
TGTGCCAGCAGTCGACAGATTGAAAAACTGTTTTTT
CASSRQIEKLFF
>TRBV6-2/TRBV6-3|TRBD2|TRBJ2-3|.
TGTGCCAGCAGTTACTCGACTAGCGGGGGGTTCACAGATACGCAGTATTTT
CASSYSTSGGFTDTQYF
>TRBV19|TRBD1|TRBJ2-5|.
TGTGCCAGTGACCGAGGGGGCGGCGAGACCCAGTACTTC
CASDRGGGETQYF
>TRBV14|TRBD1|TRBJ1-2|.
TGTGCCAGCAGCCTTTGGGACAGAGATGGCTACACCTTC
CASSLWDRDGYTF
>TRBV7-9|TRBD1|TRBJ2-1|.
TGTGCCAGCAGCTTATCGGGACAGGGCTACAATGAGCAGTTCTTC
CASSLSGQGYNEQFF
>TRBV29-1|TRBD1|TRBJ2-1|.
TGCAGCGTTGTTACTTTCATGGGTCTTCTCCGGGACAGGGCCGACAATGAGCAGTTCTTC
CSVVTFMGLLRDRADNEQFF
>TRBV21-1|.|TRBJ1-1|.
TGTGCCAGCAGCACTCACAGGGGGTGGGGCACTGAAGCTTTCTTT
CASSTHRGWGTEAFF
>TRBV19|.|TRBJ2-7|few
TGTGCCAGTAGCCTATGGGACAACTCCTACGAGCAGTACTTC
CASSLWDNSYEQYF
>TRBV2|TRBD1|TRBJ2-7|once
TGTGCCAGCAGCTCGCAGGGGGAGCTCTCCTACGAGCAGTACTTC
CASSSQGELSYEQYF
>TRBV14|.|TRBJ1-2|.
TGTGCCAGCAGCCAATACTCGGCCCTTGGGGGCAGGTATGGCTACACCTTC
CASSQYSALGGRYGYTF
>TRBV15|.|TRBJ1-5|.
TGTGCCACCAGCAGAGCCCCAGGGAATAGCAATCAGCCCCAGCATTTT
CATSRAPGNSNQPQHF
>TRBV7-2|.|TRBJ2-7|.
TGTGCCAGCAGCCCTCTAGGTTACGAGCAGTACTTC
CASSPLGYEQYF
>TRBV6-5|TRBD1|TRBJ1-2|.
TGTGCCAGCAGGGCGGGACAGGCGGCAGGGGGCTACACCTTC
CASRAGQAAGGYTF
>TRBV9|.|TRBJ2-4|once
TGTGCCAGCAGCCCCCAGCAATGGGGGGACATTCAGTACTTC
CASSPQQWGDIQYF
>TRBV5-4|.|TRBJ1-5|.
TGTGCCAGCAGCGTTTCTCCAGGCCAACATCAGCCCCAGCATTTT
CASSVSPGQHQPQHF
>TRBV29-1|.|TRBJ1-2|.
TGCAGCGTCCTCGACCACGGGGGCTACACCTTC
CSVLDHGGYTF
>TRBV11-2|TRBD2|TRBJ2-1|.
TGTGCCAGCAGCTTAGGCTTCGCGGGGGGGTACAATGAGCAGTTCTTC
CASSLGFAGGYNEQFF
>TRBV28|.|TRBJ1-2|once
TGTGCCAGCAGTCTCGGTTTCAACGTAAAGTATGGCTACACCTTC
CASSLGFNVKYGYTF
>TRBV3-1/TRBV3-2|.|TRBJ2-7|.
TGTGCCAGCAGACCGCCAGGGTCATACGAGCAGTACTTC
CASRPPGSYEQYF
>TRBV29-1|.|TRBJ2-7|few
TGCAGCGTTCAATCCGGGGACAACTCCTACGAGCAGTACTTC
CSVQSGDNSYEQYF
>TRBV10-3|TRBD1|TRBJ1-3|.
TGTGCCATCAGTGGGCCGAACAGGGGCCGCTCTGGAAACACCATATATTTT
CAISGPNRGRSGNTIYF
>TRBV7-9|.|TRBJ1-1|.
TGTGCCAGCAGCTTCGGGACAACGAACACTGAAGCTTTCTTT
CASSFGTTNTEAFF
>TRBV7-2|TRBD2|TRBJ2-3|.
TGTGCCAGCAGCATGGGACTAGCGGGGGGGCTAGATACGCAGTATTTT
CASSMGLAGGLDTQYF
>TRBV3-1/TRBV3-2|.|TRBJ1-5|.
TGTGCCAGCAGCCCCGCTACTCCGGGAGTAGGTCAGCCCCAGCATTTT
CASSPATPGVGQPQHF
>TRBV30|.|TRBJ2-2|.
TGTGCCTGGAGTGTGTTGAACACCGAGGAGCTGTTTTTT
CAWSVLNTEELFF
>TRBV4-3|.|TRBJ2-7|.
TGCGCCAGCAGCCAAGGGCTAGGCGAGCAGTACTTC
CASSQGLGEQYF
>TRBV27|.|TRBJ2-7|.
TGTGCCAGCAGCCCGCAGGCTCCCCCCTACGAGCAGTACTTC
CASSPQAPPYEQYF
>TRBV18|.|TRBJ2-1|.
TGTGCCAGCTCTCGGGACACCTACAATGAGCAGTTCTTC
CASSRDTYNEQFF
>TRBV6-5|TRBD1|TRBJ2-7|.
TGTGCCAGCAAGCCGGGACAGGGGGCCGAGCAGTACTTC
CASKPGQGAEQYF
>TRBV23-1|TRBD1|TRBJ1-6|.
TGCGCCAGCAGTCAAGGACAGGGCCATTCACCCCTCCACTTT
CASSQGQGHSPLHF
>TRBV12-3/TRBV12-4|.|TRBJ2-1|.
TGTGCCAGCAGTTTTTTTAGGGGCGAGCAGTTCTTC
CASSFFRGEQFF
>TRBV27|.|TRBJ2-5|.
TGTGCCAGCAGTTCAGACAGGCTCAGGGAGACCCAGTACTTC
CASSSDRLRETQYF
>TRBV2|.|TRBJ1-1|.
TGTGCCAGCAGCGACCGCGAGGGAAAGGGAGCGGTTGAAGCTTTCTTT
CASSDREGKGAVEAFF
>TRBV6-5|.|TRBJ1-3|.
TGTGCCAGCAGCGTGGACAGCTCTGGAAACACCATATATTTT
CASSVDSSGNTIYF
>TRBV19|.|TRBJ1-2|.
TGTGCCAGTAGACTCCGGTCCGGGGGGCGGAGCGGCTACACCTTC
CASRLRSGGRSGYTF
>TRBV6-2/TRBV6-3|.|TRBJ2-2|.
TGTGCCAGCAGTTACGAGGACACCGGGGAGCTGTTTTTT
CASSYEDTGELFF
>TRBV7-6|.|TRBJ1-4|.
TGTGCCAGCAGCTTACGGGGTGGGGTCGAAAAACTGTTTTTT
CASSLRGGVEKLFF
>TRBV5-4|.|TRBJ2-2|.
TGTGCCAGCAGCCCTGGAGTAGCGACCGGGGAGCTGTTTTTT
CASSPGVATGELFF
>TRBV19|.|TRBJ1-1|.
TGTGCCACGGGGGGGCGGCACACTGAAGCTTTCTTT
CATGGRHTEAFF
>TRBV19|.|TRBJ2-6|.
TGTGCCAGTAGTATGTTCCGCGGAGGGGCCAACGTCCTGACTTTC
CASSMFRGGANVLTF
>TRBV10-3|.|TRBJ1-2|.
TGTGCCATCAGTGAGTCGGTAGAGGGAGGAGAGAATGGCTACACCTTC
CAISESVEGGENGYTF
>TRBV30|.|TRBJ1-5|.
TGTGCCTGGAGCCGAGACAATCAGCCCCAGCATTTT
CAWSRDNQPQHF
>TRBV6-2/TRBV6-3|.|TRBJ2-6|.
TGTGCCAGCAGTTCAGGGCAGGCAGTCTCTGGGGCCAACGTCCTGACTTTC
CASSSGQAVSGANVLTF
>TRBV7-2|.|TRBJ2-7|.
TGTGCCAGCAGCTTAGCCGGGGATTTCACCTACGAGCAGTACTTC
CASSLAGDFTYEQYF
>TRBV10-3|TRBD1|TRBJ1-2|.
TGTGCCATCAAGGGACAGGGAGAGGGCTATGGCTACACCTTC
CAIKGQGEGYGYTF
>TRBV19|TRBD2|TRBJ2-1|.
TGTGCCACCGGACTAGCGGGGGGGCGGGTTTACAATGAGCAGTTCTTC
CATGLAGGRVYNEQFF
>TRBV18|.|TRBJ2-7|.
TGTGCCAGCTCACCACAACCCCCCGGGGTTTCGTCCTACGAGCAGTACTTC
CASSPQPPGVSSYEQYF
>TRBV6-1|TRBD2|TRBJ2-3|once
TGTGCCAGCAGGGAAGGCGGCGGGGGGGGAGATACGCAGTATTTT
CASREGGGGGDTQYF
>TRBV5-1|TRBD1|TRBJ1-2|.
TGCGCCAGCAGCTTTGACAGGGGTCGCGGCTACACCTTC
CASSFDRGRGYTF
>TRBV4-2|TRBD1|TRBJ1-4|.
TGTGCCAGCAGCCAAGTAGGGGGGACAGCTTATAATGAAAAACTGTTTTTT
CASSQVGGTAYNEKLFF
>TRBV6-5|.|TRBJ2-2|.
TGTGCCAGCAGCTTCAGGGGTGCCGGGGAGCTGTTTTTT
CASSFRGAGELFF
>TRBV7-9|.|TRBJ1-2|.
TGTGCCAGCAGCACCTCCACTCCCTATGGCTACACCTTC
CASSTSTPYGYTF
>TRBV19|.|TRBJ1-1|.
TGTGCCAGTAGTCAGGGTCTCACTGAAGCTTTCTTT
CASSQGLTEAFF
>TRBV19|TRBD1|TRBJ1-2|.
TGTGCCAGTAGTATTAATACAGGGGGCTATGGCTACACCTTC
CASSINTGGYGYTF